The clone carrying this T cell receptor (beta chain) was counted only a few times. This sample was taken from a study of CD8+ T cells in alopecia areata. RNA, once extracted, was reverse transcribed into cDNA for use as the sequencing template. Using immunoSEQ multiplex PCR, the repertoire was profiled, and TCRdb retains in-frame clones only, with some absent. The data contain 250,000 or so clones, 65% to 70% of them singletons. Sequencing used CD4+ T cells sorted from blood, obtained at week 0. This sequence was found in a human donor with alopecia areata.

The CDR3 sequence is CSVSGGAYEQYF. As DNA, the CDR3 is TGCAGCGTAAGCGGGGGGGCCTACGAGCAGTACTTC. The gene calls are TRBV29-1 and TRBJ2-7; 10 positions match TRBD2. CDR3 length equals 12 residues. The V gene's germline CDR1 is SQVTM and CDR2 ANQGSEA. V shed 6 bases and J 2 bases; nucleotides not matched to a gene: 1.